This T cell receptor (beta chain) came from a study of Ad26.COV2.S vaccination and SARS-CoV-2 variants. Study-wide background: The vaccine Ad26.COV2.S was put into the muscle once, or twice with 56 days between.

As concerns this clone: What it binds is unknown.

TCRdb's table, derived via immunoSEQ multiplex PCR, lists solely in-frame clones and lacks some. The table records some 290,000 clones, around four fifths of them present only once. The treatment was: around 19 received Ad26.COV2.S at low or high dose, single or two shots; several received placebo; per-sample allocation not given. Samples were taken on day 63 after the first vaccine or placebo injection. Broader study findings: Spike-specific TCR breadth ran higher among vaccine recipients than placebo recipients.

The source of this sequence is a person aged 18-60 years who received the Ad26.COV2.S COVID-19 vaccine or a placebo. The sequencing here drew on peripheral blood, taken in a trial of Ad26.COV2.S vaccine versus placebo.

The DNA of the CDR3 is TGTGCCAGCAGCGTAGGCGTTAGCGGGGGAGCACAAGAGACCCAGTACTTC. This encodes CASSVGVSGGAQETQYF. The chain joins TRBV9 to TRBJ2-5; 9 bases agree with TRBD2. J was trimmed by 2 bases and V by 0 bases; bases with no gene match: 8. This CDR3 spans 17 amino acids. Germline CDR1 SGDLS, CDR2 YYNGEE.